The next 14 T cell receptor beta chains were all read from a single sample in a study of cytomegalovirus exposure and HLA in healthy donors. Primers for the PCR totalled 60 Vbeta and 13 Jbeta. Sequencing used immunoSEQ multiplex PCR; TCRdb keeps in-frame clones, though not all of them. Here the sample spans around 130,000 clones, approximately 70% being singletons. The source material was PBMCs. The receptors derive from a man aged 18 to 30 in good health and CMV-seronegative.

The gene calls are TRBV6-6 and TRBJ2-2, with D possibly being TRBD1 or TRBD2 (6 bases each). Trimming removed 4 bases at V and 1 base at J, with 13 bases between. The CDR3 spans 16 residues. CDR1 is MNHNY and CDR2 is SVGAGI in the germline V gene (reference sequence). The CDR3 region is CASSFSGAGNTGELFF. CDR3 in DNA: TGTGCCAGCAGTTTCTCGGGGGCTGGGAACACCGGGGAGCTGTTTTTT.

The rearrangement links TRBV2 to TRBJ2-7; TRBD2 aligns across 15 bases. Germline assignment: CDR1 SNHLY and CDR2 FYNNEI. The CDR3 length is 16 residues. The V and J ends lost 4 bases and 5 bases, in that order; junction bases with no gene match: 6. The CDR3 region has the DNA TGTGCCAGCAGTGTGGGAGGACTAGCGGGGGGGCACGAGCAGTACTTC. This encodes CASSVGGLAGGHEQYF.

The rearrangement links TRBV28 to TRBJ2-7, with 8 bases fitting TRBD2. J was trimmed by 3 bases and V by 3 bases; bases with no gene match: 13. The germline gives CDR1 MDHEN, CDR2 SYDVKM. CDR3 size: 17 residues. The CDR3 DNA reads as TGTGCCAGCAGTTTTGAGGGACGCCCCGGGAGGGACTACGAGCAGTACTTC. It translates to CASSFEGRPGRDYEQYF.

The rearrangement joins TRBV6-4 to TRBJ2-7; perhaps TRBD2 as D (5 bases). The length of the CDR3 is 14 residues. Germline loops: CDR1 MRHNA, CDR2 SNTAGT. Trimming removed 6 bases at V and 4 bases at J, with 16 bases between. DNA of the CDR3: TGTGCCAGCAGGGTGAGCGGTGTTGGGTACGAGCAGTACTTC. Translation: CASRVSGVGYEQYF.

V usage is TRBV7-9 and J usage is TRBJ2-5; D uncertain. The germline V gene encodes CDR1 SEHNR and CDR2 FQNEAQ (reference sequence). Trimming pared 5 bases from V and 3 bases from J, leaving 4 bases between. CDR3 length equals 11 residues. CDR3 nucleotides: TGTGCCAGCAGCCCCAAAGAGACCCAGTACTTC. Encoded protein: CASSPKETQYF.

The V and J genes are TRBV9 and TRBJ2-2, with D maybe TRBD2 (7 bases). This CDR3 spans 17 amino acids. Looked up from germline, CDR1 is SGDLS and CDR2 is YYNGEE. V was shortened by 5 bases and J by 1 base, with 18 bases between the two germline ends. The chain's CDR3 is CASSPGWGGVNTGELFF. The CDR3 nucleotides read TGTGCCAGCAGTCCGGGGTGGGGGGGCGTGAACACCGGGGAGCTGTTTTTT.

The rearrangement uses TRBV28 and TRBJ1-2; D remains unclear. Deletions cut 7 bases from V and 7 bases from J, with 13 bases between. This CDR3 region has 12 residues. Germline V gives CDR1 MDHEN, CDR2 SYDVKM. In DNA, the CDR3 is TGTGCCAGCAATCGTCGGGGATCTGGCTACACCTTC. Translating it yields CASNRRGSGYTF.

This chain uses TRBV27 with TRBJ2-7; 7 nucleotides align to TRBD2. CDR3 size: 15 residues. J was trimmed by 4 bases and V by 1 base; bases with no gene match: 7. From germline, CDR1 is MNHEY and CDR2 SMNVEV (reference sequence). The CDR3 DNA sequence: TGTGCCAGCAGTTTATTCCGCGGGGGTCCATACGAGCAGTACTTC. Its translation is CASSLFRGGPYEQYF.

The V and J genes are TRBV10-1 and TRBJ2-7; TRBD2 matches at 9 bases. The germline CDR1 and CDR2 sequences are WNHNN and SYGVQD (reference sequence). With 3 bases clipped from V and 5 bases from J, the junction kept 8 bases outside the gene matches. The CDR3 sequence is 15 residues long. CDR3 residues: CASSDMREGLDEQYF. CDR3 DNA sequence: TGCGCCAGCAGTGATATGCGGGAGGGCCTCGACGAGCAGTACTTC.

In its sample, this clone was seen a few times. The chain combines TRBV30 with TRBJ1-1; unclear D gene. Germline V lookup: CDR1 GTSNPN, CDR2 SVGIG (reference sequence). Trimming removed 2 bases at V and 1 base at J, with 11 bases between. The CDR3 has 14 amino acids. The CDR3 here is CAWSRWAGNTEAFF. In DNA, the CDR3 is TGTGCCTGGAGTCGGTGGGCGGGGAACACTGAAGCTTTCTTT. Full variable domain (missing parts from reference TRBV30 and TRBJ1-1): SQTIHQWPATLVQPVGSPLSLECTVEGTSNPNLYWYRQAAGRGLQLLFYSVGIGQISSEVPQNLSASRPQDRQFILSSKKLLLSDSGFYLCAWSRWAGNTEAFFGQGTRLTVV.

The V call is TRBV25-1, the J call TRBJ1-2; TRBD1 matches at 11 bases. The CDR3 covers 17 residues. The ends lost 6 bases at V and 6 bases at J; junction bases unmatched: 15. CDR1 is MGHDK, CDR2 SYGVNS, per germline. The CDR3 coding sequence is TGTGCCAGCAGGGGCTTGGACAGGGGGCGCTCGAGGGATGGCTACACCTTC. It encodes CASRGLDRGRSRDGYTF.

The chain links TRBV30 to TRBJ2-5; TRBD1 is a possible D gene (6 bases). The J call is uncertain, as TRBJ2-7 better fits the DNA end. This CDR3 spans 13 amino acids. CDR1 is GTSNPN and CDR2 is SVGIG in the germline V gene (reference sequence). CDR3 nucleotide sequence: TGTGCCGGATCCCTGGGACATGCAACCGAGCAGTACTTC. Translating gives CAGSLGHATEQYF.

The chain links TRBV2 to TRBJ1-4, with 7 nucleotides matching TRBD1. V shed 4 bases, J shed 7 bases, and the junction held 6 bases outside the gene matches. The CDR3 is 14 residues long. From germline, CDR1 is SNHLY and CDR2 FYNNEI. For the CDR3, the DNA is TGTGCCAGCAGTGTGCGGAGGGGGCTTGAAAAACTGTTTTTT. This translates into CASSVRRGLEKLFF.

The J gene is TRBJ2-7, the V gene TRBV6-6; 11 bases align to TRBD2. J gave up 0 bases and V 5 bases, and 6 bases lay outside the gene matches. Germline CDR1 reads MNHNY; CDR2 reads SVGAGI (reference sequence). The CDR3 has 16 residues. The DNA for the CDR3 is TGTGCCAGCAGTGGGCAAACTAGCGGGAGCTCCTACGAGCAGTACTTC. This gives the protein CASSGQTSGSSYEQYF.